These 8 T cell receptor beta chains were all obtained from the same sample, sequenced in a study of radiation and T cells in renal cell carcinoma. Assay: immunoSEQ multiplex PCR; the TCRdb copy retains only in-frame clones and omits some. The sample yields more than 11,000 clones, approximately 52% seen once. The treatment was: treatment-naive control, cytoreductive nephrectomy. The sequencing here drew on tumor tissue, taken from a patient whose treatment was nephrectomy without radiotherapy. These receptors originate from a man aged 45-65 years with renal cell carcinoma.

This clone was observed a handful of times. Other DNA sequences within the sample encode an identical CDR3. The V call is TRBV19, the J call TRBJ2-7, with TRBD1 matching 9 bases. Germline-derived CDR1 and CDR2 are LNHDA and SQIVND (reference sequence). Trimming removed 5 bases from V and 5 bases from J; junction bases left unmatched: 1. This CDR3 contains 12 residues. The CDR3 protein is CASSRDRDEQYF. In nucleotides, the CDR3 is TGTGCCAGTAGTCGGGACAGGGACGAGCAGTACTTC.

The table lists this clone with a few counts. In DNA form, the CDR3 reads TGTGCCTGGAGTGTACAGCAGGGCCGGGGGACTGAAGCTTTCTTT. Translating gives CAWSVQQGRGTEAFF. The chain couples TRBV30 to TRBJ1-1; the D gene is possibly TRBD1 (5 bases). The germline gives CDR1 GTSNPN, CDR2 SVGIG (reference sequence). The CDR3 loop spans 15 amino acids. V was shortened by 0 bases and J by 5 bases, with 16 bases between the two germline ends.

The table lists this clone with a count of one. The rearrangement links TRBV9 to TRBJ1-5, with D possibly being TRBD1 (6 bases). Germline loops: CDR1 SGDLS, CDR2 YYNGEE. The CDR3 runs to 16 residues. Trimming cost V 4 bases and J 6 bases, with 20 bases left between them. The DNA of the CDR3 is TGTGCCAGCAGCCCTCTGACACAGGGCTTCGGTCAGCCCCAGCATTTT. It translates to CASSPLTQGFGQPQHF.

This chain's CDR3 is CASSIDHQAGGLYGYTF. As DNA, the CDR3 is TGTGCCAGTAGTATAGATCACCAGGCTGGAGGGCTCTATGGCTACACCTTC. The chain uses TRBV19 and TRBJ1-2; D is undetermined. Trimming pared 0 bases from V and 4 bases from J, leaving 18 bases between. The CDR3 is 17 amino acids. Germline V CDR1 and CDR2: LNHDA, SQIVND (reference sequence).

This clone occurred a few times. The V call is TRBV7-8, the J call TRBJ2-3; possible D gene TRBD1, 6 bases. Per germline, CDR1 SGHVS and CDR2 FQNEAQ. This CDR3 has 15 amino acids. V was clipped by 5 bases and J by 0 bases, with 12 bases between them. This chain's CDR3 is CASSPRDTSTDTQYF. In DNA form, the CDR3 reads TGTGCCAGCAGCCCCCGGGACACCAGCACAGATACGCAGTATTTT.

This chain joins TRBV18 and TRBJ1-1; D call uncertain. The CDR3 sequence is 14 residues long. In germline, CDR1 is KGHSH, CDR2 LQKENI. The ends were cut back, 0 bases at V and 6 bases at J, with 11 bases in the middle. CDR3 loop: CASSPPEGWPEAFF. CDR3 in DNA: TGTGCCAGCTCACCACCGGAAGGGTGGCCTGAAGCTTTCTTT. Filled out from reference TRBV18 and TRBJ1-1, the complete variable domain reads NAGVMQNPRHLVRRRGQEARLRCSPMKGHSHVYWYRQLPEEGLKFMVYLQKENIIDESGMPKERFSAEFPKEGPSILRIQQVVRGDSAAYFCASSPPEGWPEAFFGQGTRLTVV.

This clone was detected only once. Additional DNA sequences in this sample encode the identical CDR3. V usage is TRBV6-6 and J usage is TRBJ2-7; no clear D. CDR3 length: 13 residues. The germline gives CDR1 MNHNY, CDR2 SVGAGI (reference sequence). The V and J ends lost 10 bases and 0 bases respectively, with 13 bases between them. The CDR3 region has the DNA TGTGCCACCCAGGACCAGAGCTCCTACGAGCAGTACTTC. This translates into CATQDQSSYEQYF.

This clone was counted between two and nine times. The gene calls are TRBV6-4 and TRBJ1-2, with TRBD1 matching 7 bases. The CDR3 sequence is 12 residues long. Germline V gene data show CDR1 as MRHNA and CDR2 as SNTAGT. Trimming at V came to 6 bases and at J to 8 bases, leaving 6 bases not matched to a gene. CDR3 sequence (DNA): TGTGCCAGCAGCACAGGGGTGGGAGGCTACACCTTC. Encoded protein: CASSTGVGGYTF.